Shown below are 16 T cell receptor beta chains from a single sample sequenced in a study of control samples from healthy donors and cancer patients. Clones were sequenced by immunoSEQ multiplex PCR, and TCRdb holds only the in-frame ones, with some missing. The table shows approximately 44,000 clones, with approximately 70% occurring only once. The material sequenced was formalin-fixed, paraffin-embedded tissue. The receptors were sampled from a male donor with melanoma.

This clone is a singleton in its sample. The chain couples TRBV4-1 to TRBJ2-3, with 8 positions matching TRBD1. The CDR3 covers 15 residues. The V segment lost 3 bases and the J segment 3 bases; nucleotides outside the gene matches: 5. Germline V lookup: CDR1 MGHRA, CDR2 YSYEKL. This chain's CDR3 is CASSQTGVRTDTQYF. CDR3 bases: TGCGCCAGCAGCCAGACAGGGGTACGGACAGATACGCAGTATTTT.

This clone showed up just a few times. The sample contains more than one DNA sequence encoding this CDR3. J is TRBJ2-1 and V is TRBV14, with a weak D call TRBD2 (5 bases). The germline gives CDR1 SGHDN, CDR2 FVKESK. The CDR3 totals 14 residues. Trimming removed 8 bases from V and 0 bases from J, with 11 bases in between. The CDR3 is CASGLGGSYNEQFF. CDR3 bases: TGTGCCAGCGGACTTGGCGGCTCCTACAATGAGCAGTTCTTC. The full variable domain, its missing parts supplied by reference TRBV14 and TRBJ2-1, is EAGVTQFPSHSVIEKGQTVTLRCDPISGHDNLYWYRRVMGKEIKFLLHFVKESKQDESGMPNNRFLAERTGGTYSTLKVQPAELEDSGVYFCASGLGGSYNEQFFGPGTRLTVL.

The V and J genes are TRBV7-3 and TRBJ2-2; the match to TRBD2 covers 8 bases. J lost 5 bases, V lost 0 bases, and 2 bases had no gene match. Per the germline V gene, CDR1 is SGHTA and CDR2 is FQGTGA. This CDR3 comprises 15 residues. The CDR3 DNA is TGTGCCAGCAGCTTAACTAGCGGGACAACCGGGGAGCTGTTTTTT. It is translated as CASSLTSGTTGELFF.

The V call is TRBV28, the J call TRBJ2-2; 11 bases are shared with TRBD2. Trimming at V came to 6 bases and at J to 9 bases, leaving 15 bases not matched to a gene. Germline V lookup: CDR1 MDHEN, CDR2 SYDVKM. The CDR3 extends over 17 amino acids. This chain's CDR3 is CASSLGLAGGGGRELFF. The CDR3 nucleotides are TGTGCCAGCAGCCTTGGACTAGCGGGTGGGGGGGGGCGGGAGCTGTTTTTT.

This chain links TRBV6-5 with TRBJ1-6; D is ambiguous. The germline V gene encodes CDR1 MNHEY and CDR2 SVGAGI. The CDR3 runs to 15 residues. Trimming stripped 7 bases from V and 0 bases from J, with 10 bases between. CDR3 sequence reads: CASTRGSSYNSPLHF. The CDR3 DNA is TGTGCCAGCACTCGCGGGAGCTCCTATAATTCACCCCTCCACTTT.

This chain connects TRBV27 to TRBJ2-1; TRBD1 aligns across 7 bases. There are 15 residues in the CDR3. Trimming removed 6 bases from V and 8 bases from J; junction bases left unmatched: 13. Per the germline V gene, CDR1 is MNHEY and CDR2 is SMNVEV (reference sequence). The DNA of the CDR3 is TGTGCCAGCAGCCCCGACAGGGCCCGTTTTGATGAGCAGTTCTTC. Translated: CASSPDRARFDEQFF.

This clone was seen more than once but under ten times. The chain combines TRBV12-2 with TRBJ2-7; the D call TRBD2 from the table was never checked on the DNA. TRBV12-2 is a documented pseudogene. CDR3 length: 17 amino acids. The CDR3 DNA reads TGTGCAAGTCGCTTATATCCCTTGTTGGAGGCGGAGTACGAGCAGTACTTC. Translation: CASRLYPLLEAEYEQYF.

This CDR3 is CASSYSGSSYNEQFF. Written as DNA, the CDR3 is TGTGCCAGCAGTTACTCAGGGAGCTCCTACAATGAGCAGTTCTTC. The J gene is TRBJ2-1, the V gene TRBV6-2 or TRBV6-3, with D tentatively TRBD2 (5 bases). V lost 0 bases to trimming and J lost 0 bases, with 6 bases between them. Germline V gene lookup returns CDR1 MNHEY and CDR2 SVGEGT. The CDR3 covers 15 residues.

This clone showed up just once. The chain links TRBV5-1 to TRBJ2-1; weak D call: TRBD1 (5 bases). Trimming pared 5 bases from V and 0 bases from J, leaving 12 bases between. CDR1 SGHRS and CDR2 YFSETQ come from the germline V gene. This CDR3 has 15 amino acids. The CDR3 loop reads CASRDTLSSYNEQFF. In DNA form, the CDR3 reads TGCGCCAGCAGGGACACACTAAGCTCCTACAATGAGCAGTTCTTC.

This chain joins TRBV24-1 and TRBJ1-2; the match to TRBD1 covers 8 bases. The germline CDR1 and CDR2 sequences are KGHDR and SFDVKD. The CDR3 totals 12 residues. V lost 3 bases, J lost 8 bases, and 1 base stayed unmatched. CDR3 sequence (DNA): TGTGCCACCAGTGATGACAGGGGAGGCTACACCTTC. As protein: CATSDDRGGYTF.

The genes are TRBV7-9 and TRBJ1-2; TRBD1 is a possible D gene (5 bases). V was trimmed by 0 bases and J by 8 bases, leaving 16 bases between them. The CDR3 sequence is 15 residues long. The V gene's germline CDR1 is SEHNR and CDR2 FQNEAQ (reference sequence). CDR3 coding DNA: TGTGCCAGCAGCTTAGCAGAGACGGTACAGGAAGGCTACACCTTC. Its protein is CASSLAETVQEGYTF.

As for this clone: A junction end diverges from the germline sequence, so it may reflect a read error. The same CDR3 also results from other DNA sequences found in this sample. The gene calls are TRBV7-9 and TRBJ2-1, with D tentatively TRBD2 (6 bases). From germline, CDR1 is SEHNR and CDR2 FQNEAQ (reference sequence). The CDR3 contains 13 residues. CDR3 region: CASSLSGGYEQFF. CDR3 in DNA: TGTGCTAGCAGCTTAAGTGGGGGGTATGAGCAGTTCTTC.

V usage is TRBV7-8 and J usage is TRBJ2-5; TRBD2 is a possible D gene (6 bases). CDR1 and CDR2 from the germline V gene are SGHVS and FQNEAQ. The CDR3 contains 16 residues. V was cut by 0 bases and J by 1 base, with 12 bases left in between. Here the CDR3 reads CASSLAQGGIQETQYF. CDR3 DNA sequence: TGTGCCAGCAGCTTAGCGCAGGGCGGGATCCAAGAGACCCAGTACTTC.

The CDR3 region is CASSTLQGWGNIQYF. Written as DNA, the CDR3 is TGTGCCAGCAGCACCCTCCAGGGTTGGGGAAACATTCAGTACTTC. This chain joins TRBV7-9 and TRBJ2-4; a possible D gene is TRBD1 (5 bases). CDR1 and CDR2 from the germline V gene are SEHNR and FQNEAQ (reference sequence). The CDR3 is made up of 15 amino acids. V was pared by 5 bases and J by 6 bases, with 17 bases between.

The chain combines TRBV7-9 with TRBJ1-4; maybe TRBD1 (5 bases). The CDR3 is 15 residues long. Trimming cost V 5 bases and J 6 bases, with 16 bases left between them. CDR1 SEHNR and CDR2 FQNEAQ come from the germline V gene (reference sequence). The CDR3 bases are TGTGCCAGCAGCCCTACCGGGACCGCGGATGAAAAACTGTTTTTT. Residues: CASSPTGTADEKLFF.

Concerning this clone itself: Other DNA sequences in this specimen translate into the identical CDR3. The chain links TRBV7-8 to TRBJ2-2, with 10 bases matching TRBD1. CDR3 length: 15 residues. From germline, CDR1 is SGHVS and CDR2 FQNEAQ. Trimming cost V 5 bases and J 5 bases; bases outside gene matches: 5. CDR3 sequence (DNA): TGTGCCAGCAGCCGGACAGGGGGGGGGACCGGGGAGCTGTTTTTT. Translating gives CASSRTGGGTGELFF.